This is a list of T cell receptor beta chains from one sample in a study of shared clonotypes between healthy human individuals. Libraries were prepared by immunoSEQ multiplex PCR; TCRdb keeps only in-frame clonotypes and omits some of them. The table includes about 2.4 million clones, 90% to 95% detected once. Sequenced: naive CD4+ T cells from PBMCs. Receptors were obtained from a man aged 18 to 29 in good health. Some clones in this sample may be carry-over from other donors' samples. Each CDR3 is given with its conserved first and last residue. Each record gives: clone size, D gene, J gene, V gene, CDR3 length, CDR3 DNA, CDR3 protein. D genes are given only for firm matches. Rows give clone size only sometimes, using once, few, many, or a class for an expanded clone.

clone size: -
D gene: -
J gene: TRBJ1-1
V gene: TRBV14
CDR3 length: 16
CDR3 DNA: TGTGCCAGCAGCCAAGGATACTTAAGCTTGGGCACTGAAGCTTTCTTT
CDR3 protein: CASSQGYLSLGTEAFF

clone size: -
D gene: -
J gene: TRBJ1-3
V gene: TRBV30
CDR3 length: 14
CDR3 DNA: TGTGCCTGGAGAGGGGCAGGCTCTGGAAACACCATATATTTT
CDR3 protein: CAWRGAGSGNTIYF

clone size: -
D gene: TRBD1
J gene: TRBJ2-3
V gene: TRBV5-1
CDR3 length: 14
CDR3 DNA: TGCGCCAGCAGCTTCGGGACAGGGGAAGATACGCAGTATTTT
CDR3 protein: CASSFGTGEDTQYF

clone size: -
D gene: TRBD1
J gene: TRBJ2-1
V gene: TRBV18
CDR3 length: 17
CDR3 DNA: TGTGCCAGCTCACCCCCAAGGGGGACAGGGAATGAGAATGAGCAGTTCTTC
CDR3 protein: CASSPPRGTGNENEQFF

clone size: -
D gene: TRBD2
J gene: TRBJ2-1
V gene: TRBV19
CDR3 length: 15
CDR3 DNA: TGTGCCAGTACCACCCTAGCGGGAGTTGTCAATGAGCAGTTCTTC
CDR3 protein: CASTTLAGVVNEQFF

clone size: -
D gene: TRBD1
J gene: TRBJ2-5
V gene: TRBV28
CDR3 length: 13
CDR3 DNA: TGTGCCAGCAGAGGACAGGGATTGGAGACCCAGTACTTC
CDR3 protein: CASRGQGLETQYF

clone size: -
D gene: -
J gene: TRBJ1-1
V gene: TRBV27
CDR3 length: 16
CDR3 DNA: TGTGCCAGCAGTTTAGGGGTTCCGTCACGCAACACTGAAGCTTTCTTT
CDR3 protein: CASSLGVPSRNTEAFF

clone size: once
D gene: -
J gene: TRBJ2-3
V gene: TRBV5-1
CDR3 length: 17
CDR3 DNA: TGCGCCAGCAGCTTGCAAGGGGGAGCCTCTAGCACAGATACGCAGTATTTT
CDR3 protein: CASSLQGGASSTDTQYF

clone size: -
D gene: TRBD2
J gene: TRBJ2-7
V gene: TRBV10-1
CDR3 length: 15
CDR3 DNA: TGCGCCAGCAGTGAGTCGGTAGCGGGAGGGGGGGAGCAGTACTTC
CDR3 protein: CASSESVAGGGEQYF

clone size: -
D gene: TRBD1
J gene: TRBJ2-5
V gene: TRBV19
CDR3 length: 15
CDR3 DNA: TGTGCCAGTAGTCCCTGGACAGGGGGCTTTGAGACCCAGTACTTC
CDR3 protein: CASSPWTGGFETQYF

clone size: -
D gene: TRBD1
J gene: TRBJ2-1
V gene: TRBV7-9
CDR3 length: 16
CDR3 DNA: TGTGCCAGCAGCTTAGCGACGACAGGGGAGGTCGATGAGCAGTTCTTC
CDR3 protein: CASSLATTGEVDEQFF

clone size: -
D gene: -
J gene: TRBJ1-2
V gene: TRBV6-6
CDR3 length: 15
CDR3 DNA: TGTGCCAGCAGTTACTCGAGGGAGGTTCGGAATGGCTACACCTTC
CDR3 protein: CASSYSREVRNGYTF

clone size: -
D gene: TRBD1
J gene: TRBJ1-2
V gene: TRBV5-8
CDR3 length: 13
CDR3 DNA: TGTGCCAGCAGCAATGAGGGACAGCGGGGCTACACCTTC
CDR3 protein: CASSNEGQRGYTF

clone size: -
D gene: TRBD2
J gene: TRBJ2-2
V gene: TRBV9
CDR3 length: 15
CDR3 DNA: TGTGCCAGCACCCAGCGGGAGGGATTCACCGGGGAGCTGTTTTTT
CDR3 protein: CASTQREGFTGELFF

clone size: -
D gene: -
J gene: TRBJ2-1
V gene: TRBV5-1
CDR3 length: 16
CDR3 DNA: TGCGCCAGCAGCTTGGCCATGGGGACTTTCTACAATGAGCAGTTCTTC
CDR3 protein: CASSLAMGTFYNEQFF

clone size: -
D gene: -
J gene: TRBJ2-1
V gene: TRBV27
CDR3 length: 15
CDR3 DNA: TGTGCCAGCAAGCTGACTAGAAGCTCCTACAATGAGCAGTTCTTC
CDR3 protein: CASKLTRSSYNEQFF

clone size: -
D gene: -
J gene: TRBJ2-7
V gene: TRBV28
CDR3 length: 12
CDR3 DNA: TGTGCCAGCACCACCGGGACTCAGCATCCGTACTTC
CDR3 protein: CASTTGTQHPYF

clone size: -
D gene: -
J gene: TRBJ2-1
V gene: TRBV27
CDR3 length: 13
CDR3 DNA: TGTGCCAGCAGCCCGTGGGGGGTCAATGAGCAGTTCTTC
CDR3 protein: CASSPWGVNEQFF

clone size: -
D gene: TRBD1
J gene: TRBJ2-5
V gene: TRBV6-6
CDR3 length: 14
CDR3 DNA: TGTGCCAGCAGACTGGACAGGGGGCAAGAGACCCAGTACTTC
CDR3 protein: CASRLDRGQETQYF

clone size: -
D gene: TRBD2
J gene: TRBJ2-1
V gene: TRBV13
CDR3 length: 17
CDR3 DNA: TGTGCCAGCAGCCTAGGACGCCGCGGGAGGATGAGCGATGAGCAGTTCTTC
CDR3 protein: CASSLGRRGRMSDEQFF

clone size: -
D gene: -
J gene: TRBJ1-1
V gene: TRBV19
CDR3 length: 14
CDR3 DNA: TGTGCCAGTACCTCTGGAGGAGGGGACACTGAAGCTTTCTTT
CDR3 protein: CASTSGGGDTEAFF

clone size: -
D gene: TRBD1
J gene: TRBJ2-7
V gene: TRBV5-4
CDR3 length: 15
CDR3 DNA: TGTGCCAGCAGCGGCGGACAGGGGAGTACCTACGAGCAGTACTTC
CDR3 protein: CASSGGQGSTYEQYF

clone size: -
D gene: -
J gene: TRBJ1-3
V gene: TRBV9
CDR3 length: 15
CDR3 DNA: TGTGCCAGCAGCGTACAGGGGCGAGGTGGAAACACCATATATTTT
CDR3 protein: CASSVQGRGGNTIYF

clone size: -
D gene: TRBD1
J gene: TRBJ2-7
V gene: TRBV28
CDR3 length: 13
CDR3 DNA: TGTGCCAGCAGTACAGGGGGCTCCTACGAGCAGTACTTC
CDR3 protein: CASSTGGSYEQYF

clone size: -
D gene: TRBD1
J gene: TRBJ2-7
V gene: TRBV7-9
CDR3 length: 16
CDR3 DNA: TGTGCCAGCAGCTCTTTCACAGGGGAATGGGGCTACGAGCAGTACTTC
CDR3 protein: CASSSFTGEWGYEQYF

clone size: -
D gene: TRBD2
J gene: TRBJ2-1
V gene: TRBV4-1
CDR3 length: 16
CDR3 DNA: TGCGCCAGCAGCCTCCCGGGACGGGAGGGTACAAATGAGCAGTTCTTC
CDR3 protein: CASSLPGREGTNEQFF

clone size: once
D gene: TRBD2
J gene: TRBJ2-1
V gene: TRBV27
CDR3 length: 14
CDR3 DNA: TGTGCCAGCAGGACCGGGACTAGCCACAATGAGCAGTTCTTC
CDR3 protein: CASRTGTSHNEQFF

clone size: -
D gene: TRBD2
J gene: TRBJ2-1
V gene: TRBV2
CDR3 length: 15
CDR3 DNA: TGTGCCAGCCACGGACGAGCGGGAGCCTACAATGAGCAGTTCTTC
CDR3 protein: CASHGRAGAYNEQFF

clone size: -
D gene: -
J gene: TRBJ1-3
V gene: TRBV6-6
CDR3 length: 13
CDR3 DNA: TGTGCCAGCAGTTCTCAGGCTGGAAACACCATATATTTT
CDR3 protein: CASSSQAGNTIYF

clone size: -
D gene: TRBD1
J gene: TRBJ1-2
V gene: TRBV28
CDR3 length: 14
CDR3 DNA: TGTGCCAGCAGTCGCCGGGACAGGGACTATGGCTACACCTTC
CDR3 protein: CASSRRDRDYGYTF

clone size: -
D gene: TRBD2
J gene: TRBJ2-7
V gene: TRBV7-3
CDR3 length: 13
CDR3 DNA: TGTGCCAGCAGCCGCGGGGGTCCCTACGAGCAGTACTTC
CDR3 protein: CASSRGGPYEQYF

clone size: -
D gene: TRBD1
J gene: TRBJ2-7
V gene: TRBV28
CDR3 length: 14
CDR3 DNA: TGTGCCAGCACCCCCTCGGGACAGGCGTACGAGCAGTACTTC
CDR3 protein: CASTPSGQAYEQYF

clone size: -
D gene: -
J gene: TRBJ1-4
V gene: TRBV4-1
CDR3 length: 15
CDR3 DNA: TGCGCCAGCAGCCGGGAGAGGGCAACTAATGAAAAACTGTTTTTT
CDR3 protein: CASSRERATNEKLFF

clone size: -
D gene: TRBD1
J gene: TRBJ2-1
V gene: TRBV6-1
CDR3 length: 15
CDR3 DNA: TGTGCCAGCAGGGGACAGGGACAGGACCGAATTCCTATGCTCTTC
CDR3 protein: CASRGQGQDRIPMLF

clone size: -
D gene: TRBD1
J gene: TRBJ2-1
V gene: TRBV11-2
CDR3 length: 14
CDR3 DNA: TGTGCCAGCAAGACAGGGGTCACCTACAATGAGCAGTTCTTC
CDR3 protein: CASKTGVTYNEQFF

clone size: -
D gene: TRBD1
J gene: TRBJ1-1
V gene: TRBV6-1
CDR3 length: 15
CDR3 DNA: TGTGCCAGCAGTGAACCTGGGACAGGGCAGACTGAAGCTTTCTTT
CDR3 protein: CASSEPGTGQTEAFF

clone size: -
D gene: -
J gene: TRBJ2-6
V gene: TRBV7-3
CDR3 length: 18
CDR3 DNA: TGTGCCAGCAGCTTAGGCCCGGGACCGGACTCTGGGGCCAACGTCCTGACTTTC
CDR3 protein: CASSLGPGPDSGANVLTF

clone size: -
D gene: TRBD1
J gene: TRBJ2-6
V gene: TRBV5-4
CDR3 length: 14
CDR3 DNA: TGTGCCTGCGGACAGGCCTCTGGGGCCAACGTCCTGACTTTC
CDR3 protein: CACGQASGANVLTF

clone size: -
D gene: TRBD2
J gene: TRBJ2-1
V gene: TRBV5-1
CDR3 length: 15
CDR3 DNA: TGCGCCAGCAGCTATACGGGACTAGGAAACAATGAGCAGTTCTTC
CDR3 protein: CASSYTGLGNNEQFF